This T cell receptor beta chain stems from a study of blood T cell repertoires in COVID-19. Study context: Sites across the United States, Italy and Spain contributed samples from acute and convalescent COVID-19.

J gave up 8 bases and V 4 bases, and 15 bases lay outside the gene matches. CDR3 size: 17 residues. The germline V gene encodes CDR1 SEHNR and CDR2 FQNEAQ (reference sequence). The repertoire was sequenced with immunoSEQ multiplex PCR; TCRdb's copy has only in-frame clones and lacks some. The sample lists about 140,000 clones, 77% seen once, with roughly 8.6% in the top ten. The sample was peripheral blood. This clonotype was sampled from a woman in her forties or fifties with active or convalescent COVID-19. The chain is built from TRBV7-9 and TRBJ2-1; 9 positions match TRBD1. For the CDR3, the DNA is TGTGCCAGCAGCTCCTTCAGTAGGGGACAGGGCGGCGATGAGCAGTTCTTC. Amino acids: CASSSFSRGQGGDEQFF.